This TCR beta chain was identified in a study of Ad26.COV2.S vaccination and SARS-CoV-2 variants. At the level of the study: Doses of Ad26.COV2.S were injected into muscle once or twice, 56 days apart.

Data came from immunoSEQ multiplex PCR; TCRdb stores just in-frame clones and leaves some out. The sample contains about 350,000 clones, 85% to 90% of which appear only once. Specified treatment: about 20 received Ad26.COV2.S at low or high dose, single or two shots; roughly five received placebo; per-sample allocation not given. Collection of samples fell on day 63 after the first vaccine or placebo injection. Its platform was an Ad26 vector, and its expressed antigen was Wuhan-strain SARS-CoV-2 spike. For this clone: Its antigen is undetermined.

Study outcomes and limitations: Vaccinated individuals (as opposed to placebo recipients) had higher spike-specific TCR breadth. Spike-specific responses of CD8+ and CD4+ T cells were reported to display substantial breadth after vaccination.

CDR1 and CDR2 from the germline V gene are SEHNR and FQNEAQ (reference sequence). V dropped 4 bases and J dropped 3; count of bases not matched to a gene: 7. CDR3 length: 15 residues. Source: peripheral blood, taken in a trial of Ad26.COV2.S vaccine versus placebo. The TCR was taken from a person between 18 and 65 years old who received the Ad26.COV2.S COVID-19 vaccine or a placebo. The chain uses TRBV7-9 and TRBJ2-7; 9 positions match TRBD1. In DNA, the CDR3 is TGTGCCAGCAGCTGGGGACAGGGACTTAACTACGAGCAGTACTTC. Amino acid sequence: CASSWGQGLNYEQYF. The full variable domain, rest sourced from reference TRBV7-9 and TRBJ2-7, is DTGVSQNPRHKITKRGQNVTFRCDPISEHNRLYWYRQTLGQGPEFLTYFQNEAQLEKSRLLSDRFSAERPKGSFSTLEIQRTEQGDSAMYLCASSWGQGLNYEQYFGPGTRLTVT.